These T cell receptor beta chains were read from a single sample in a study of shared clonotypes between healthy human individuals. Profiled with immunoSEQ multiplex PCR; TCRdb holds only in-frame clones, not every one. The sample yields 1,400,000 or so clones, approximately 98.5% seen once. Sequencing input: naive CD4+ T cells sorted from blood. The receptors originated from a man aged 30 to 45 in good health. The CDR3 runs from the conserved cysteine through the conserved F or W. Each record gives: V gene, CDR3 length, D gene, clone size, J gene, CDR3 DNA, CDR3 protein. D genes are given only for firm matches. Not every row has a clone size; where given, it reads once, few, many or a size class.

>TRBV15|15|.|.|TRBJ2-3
TGTGCCACCAGCGGTCGGGAGTTTGGCACAGATACGCAGTATTTT
CATSGREFGTDTQYF
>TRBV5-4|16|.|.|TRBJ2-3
TGTGCCAGCAGCTTGACCACTGCAAGAAGCACAGATACGCAGTATTTT
CASSLTTARSTDTQYF
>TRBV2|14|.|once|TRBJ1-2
TGTGCCAGCACCGGGGAGGGGGGCCCGGGAGGCTACACCTTC
CASTGEGGPGGYTF
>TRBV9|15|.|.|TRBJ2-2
TGTGCCAGCAGCGTAAGGGGGGCCACCGCTGGGGAGCTGTTTTTT
CASSVRGATAGELFF
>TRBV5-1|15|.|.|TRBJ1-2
TGCGCCAGCAGCTTGGCTGGGAGGGAGTACGACGGCTACACCTTC
CASSLAGREYDGYTF
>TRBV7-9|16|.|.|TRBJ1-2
TGTGCCAGCAGCCCTACCGGGGGGGCCTTTGTCTATGGCTACACCTTC
CASSPTGGAFVYGYTF
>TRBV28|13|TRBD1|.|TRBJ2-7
TGTGCCATTATGTCGACAGGGGCCTACGAGCAGTACTTC
CAIMSTGAYEQYF
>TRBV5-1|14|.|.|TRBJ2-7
TGCGCCAGCAGCTTGGTGACCGGGCCCTACGAGCAGTACTTC
CASSLVTGPYEQYF
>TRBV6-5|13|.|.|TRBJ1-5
TGTGCCAGCGGAATCAATAGCAATCAGCCCCAGCATTTT
CASGINSNQPQHF
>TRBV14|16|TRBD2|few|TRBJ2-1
TGTGCCAGCAGCCAAGTATTCCTAGCGGGAGAGGTTGAGCAGTTCTTC
CASSQVFLAGEVEQFF